Each of the 9 T cell receptor beta chains below was sequenced from the same sample in a study of blood T cell repertoires in COVID-19. TCRdb's table, derived via immunoSEQ multiplex PCR, lists solely in-frame clones and lacks some. The sample carries some 350,000 clones, about 88% recorded once. Sequenced material: peripheral blood. These receptors originate from a woman in her 70s with COVID-19, enrolled during active disease.

The chain uses TRBV10-3 and TRBJ1-4; D not certain. The CDR3 runs to 11 residues. The V and J ends lost 6 bases and 8 bases respectively, with 7 bases between them. Germline-derived CDR1 and CDR2 are ENHRY and SYGVKD. As DNA, the CDR3 is TGTGCCATCAGCCCGGGGGAAAAACTGTTTTTT. This encodes CAISPGEKLFF.

This clone was seen a handful of times. The chain combines TRBV6-5 with TRBJ2-1; 9 positions agree with TRBD2. V dropped 2 bases and J dropped 7; count of bases not matched to a gene: 9. The germline V gene has CDR1 MNHEY and CDR2 SVGAGI. This CDR3 spans 16 amino acids. The CDR3, as DNA: TGTGCCAGCAGTTACCGGGCGGGGGGGCTGTATAATGAGCAGTTCTTC. Its translation is CASSYRAGGLYNEQFF.

On this clone itself: This specimen includes other DNA sequences encoding the same CDR3. The chain couples TRBV11-2 to TRBJ2-3, with TRBD2 as a possible D gene (6 bases). The V gene's germline CDR1 is SGHAT and CDR2 FQNNGV. The ends were cut back, 1 base at V and 3 bases at J, with 8 bases in the middle. The CDR3 consists of 14 residues. As DNA, the CDR3 is TGTGCCAGCAGCTTAGGACGGGGGACAGATACGCAGTATTTT. This translates into CASSLGRGTDTQYF.

The chain combines TRBV19 with TRBJ2-2, with TRBD2 identical over 9 bases. CDR3 length: 18 amino acids. Unmatched junction bases numbered 10, after V lost 0 bases and J lost 5 bases. Germline CDR1 reads LNHDA; CDR2 reads SQIVND (reference sequence). The CDR3 sequence is CASSIDGGGAFGTGELFF. The CDR3, as DNA: TGTGCCAGTAGTATAGATGGCGGGGGGGCCTTTGGGACCGGGGAGCTGTTTTTT.

The chain employs TRBV30 and TRBJ1-3; D unclear. Germline CDR1 is GTSNPN and CDR2 is SVGIG (reference sequence). This CDR3 contains 15 residues. With 1 base removed from V and 4 bases from J, the gap between germline ends came to 14 bases. The CDR3 DNA is TGTGCCTGGAGTGGATTGACCGCGGGAGGAAACACCATATATTTT. It encodes CAWSGLTAGGNTIYF.

V usage is TRBV6-1 and J usage is TRBJ1-3; D is ambiguous. Per the germline V gene, CDR1 is MNHNS and CDR2 is SASEGT. The germline V and J ends were trimmed by 2 bases and 0 bases, with 11 bases remaining between them. The CDR3 has 16 residues. CDR3 protein: CASSEKRVISGNTIYF. The CDR3 DNA sequence: TGTGCCAGCAGTGAAAAACGCGTCATCTCTGGAAACACCATATATTTT.

V and J are TRBV19 and TRBJ1-1, with a weak D call TRBD1 (5 bases). Germline values: CDR1 LNHDA, CDR2 SQIVND (reference sequence). The V gene lost 4 bases and the J gene lost 7 bases, with 16 bases spanning the gap. CDR3 length: 14 amino acids. The CDR3 loop is CASSTPMWGVEAFF. The CDR3 DNA follows: TGTGCCAGTAGTACCCCGATGTGGGGGGTTGAAGCTTTCTTT.

This chain joins TRBV10-3 and TRBJ1-1; 10 bases agree with TRBD1. This CDR3 has 18 residues. Germline CDR1 ENHRY, CDR2 SYGVKD. With V trimmed by 3 bases and J by 3 bases, 13 bases remained unmatched. CDR3 bases: TGTGCCATCAGTGAATTCCTGACAGGGGGCTCGATCGACACTGAAGCTTTCTTT. It is translated as CAISEFLTGGSIDTEAFF.

V and J are TRBV11-2 and TRBJ1-5; the D gene is possibly TRBD1 (6 bases). Looked up from germline, CDR1 is SGHAT and CDR2 is FQNNGV. The V end was cut by 3 bases, the J end by 7 bases, with 13 bases between. This CDR3 contains 14 residues. The CDR3 loop is CASSLGGLEQPQHF. In nucleotides, the CDR3 is TGTGCCAGCAGCTTGGGGGGGCTGGAACAGCCCCAGCATTTT.